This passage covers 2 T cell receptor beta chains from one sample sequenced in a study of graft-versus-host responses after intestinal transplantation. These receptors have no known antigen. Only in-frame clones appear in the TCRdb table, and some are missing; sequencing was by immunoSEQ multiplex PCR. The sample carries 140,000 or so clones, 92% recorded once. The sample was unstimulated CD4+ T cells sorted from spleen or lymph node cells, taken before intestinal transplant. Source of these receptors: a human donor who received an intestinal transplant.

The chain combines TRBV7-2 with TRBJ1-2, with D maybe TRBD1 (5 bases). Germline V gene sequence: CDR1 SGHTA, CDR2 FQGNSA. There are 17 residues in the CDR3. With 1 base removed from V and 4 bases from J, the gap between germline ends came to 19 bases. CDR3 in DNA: TGTGCCAGCAGCTTAGAGCCCAGGGACCGGTTGGGCTATGGCTACACCTTC. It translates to CASSLEPRDRLGYGYTF.

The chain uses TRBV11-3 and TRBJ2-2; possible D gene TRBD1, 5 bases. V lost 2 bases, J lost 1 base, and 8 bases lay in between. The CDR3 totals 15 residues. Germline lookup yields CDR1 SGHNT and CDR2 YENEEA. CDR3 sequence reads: CASSLNRQNTGELFF. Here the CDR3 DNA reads TGTGCCAGCAGCTTAAACAGGCAGAACACCGGGGAGCTGTTTTTT.